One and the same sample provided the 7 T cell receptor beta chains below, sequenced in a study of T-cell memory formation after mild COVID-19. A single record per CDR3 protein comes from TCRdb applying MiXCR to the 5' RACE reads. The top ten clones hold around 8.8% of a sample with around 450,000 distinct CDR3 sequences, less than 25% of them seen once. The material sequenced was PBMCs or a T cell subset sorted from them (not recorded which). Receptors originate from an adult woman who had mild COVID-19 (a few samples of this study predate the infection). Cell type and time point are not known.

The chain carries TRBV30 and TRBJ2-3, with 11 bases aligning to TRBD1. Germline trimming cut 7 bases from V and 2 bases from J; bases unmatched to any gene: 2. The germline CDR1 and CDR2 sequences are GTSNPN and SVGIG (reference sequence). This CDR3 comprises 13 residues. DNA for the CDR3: TGTGCCTCGGACAGGGGGCTCACAGATACGCAGTATTTT. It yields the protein CASDRGLTDTQYF.

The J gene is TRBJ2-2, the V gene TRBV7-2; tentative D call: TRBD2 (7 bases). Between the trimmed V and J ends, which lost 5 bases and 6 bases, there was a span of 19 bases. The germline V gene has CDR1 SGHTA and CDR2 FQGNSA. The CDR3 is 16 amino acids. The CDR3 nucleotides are TGTGCCAGCAGCCCAACAAGGGGGGGCTGGTCCGGGGAGCTGTTTTTT. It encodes CASSPTRGGWSGELFF.

The CDR3 DNA reads as TGCGCCAGCAGCCTAAGTGACCCGACGGGTCAGCCCCAGCATTTT. Amino acid sequence: CASSLSDPTGQPQHF. The V gene is TRBV5-1, the J gene TRBJ1-5; D ambiguous. This CDR3 comprises 15 residues. The V end lost 4 bases, the J end lost 6 bases, and 17 bases lay between the germline ends. CDR1 is SGHRS, CDR2 YFSETQ, per germline.

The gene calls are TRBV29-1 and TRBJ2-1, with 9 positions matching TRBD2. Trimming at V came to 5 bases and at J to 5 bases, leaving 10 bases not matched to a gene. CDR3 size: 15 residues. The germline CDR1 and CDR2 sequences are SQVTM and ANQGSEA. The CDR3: CSVRDRGGVNNEQFF. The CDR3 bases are TGCAGCGTTCGGGACCGCGGGGGGGTTAACAATGAGCAGTTCTTC.

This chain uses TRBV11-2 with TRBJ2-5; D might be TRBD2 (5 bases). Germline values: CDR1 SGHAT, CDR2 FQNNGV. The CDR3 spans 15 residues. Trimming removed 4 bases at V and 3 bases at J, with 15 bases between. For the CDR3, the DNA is TGTGCCAGCAGCTCTACGGGGTCAAGGGAAGAGACCCAGTACTTC. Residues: CASSSTGSREETQYF.

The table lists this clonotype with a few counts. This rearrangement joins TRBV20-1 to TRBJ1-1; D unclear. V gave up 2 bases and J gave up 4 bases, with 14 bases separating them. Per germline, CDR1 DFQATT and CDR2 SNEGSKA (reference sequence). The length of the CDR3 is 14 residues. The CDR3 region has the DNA TGCAGTGCTAGACCTCAGCTTTCGGGCACTGAAGCTTTCTTT. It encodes CSARPQLSGTEAFF.

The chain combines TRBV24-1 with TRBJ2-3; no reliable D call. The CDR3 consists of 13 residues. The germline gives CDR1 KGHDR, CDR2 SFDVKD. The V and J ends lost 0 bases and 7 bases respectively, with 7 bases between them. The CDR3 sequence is CATSDLPANTQYF. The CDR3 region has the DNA TGTGCCACCAGTGATTTGCCAGCGAATACGCAGTATTTT.